This T cell receptor (beta chain) was captured by sequencing in a study of blood T cells in healthy people across ages. This clonotype has at least ten counts. PCR was performed a second time for about 6 to 11 cycles using a sample-barcoded 5' primer and a J-beta primer mix. One entry per CDR3 protein, called by TCRdb with MiXCR from the 5' RACE reads. The table lists about 780,000 distinct CDR3 sequences, about 45% of them singletons, with 15% to 20% in the top ten. The source is an elderly man in good health. Sequenced sample: blood.

CDR3 protein: CASSALGTSGDTQYF. The CDR3, as DNA: TGTGCCAGCAGTGCCCTCGGGACTAGCGGAGATACGCAGTATTTT. The rearrangement links TRBV28 to TRBJ2-3, with 11 bases lining up with TRBD2. Germline values: CDR1 MDHEN, CDR2 SYDVKM. Trimming at V came to 5 bases and at J to 5 bases, leaving 6 bases not matched to a gene. The CDR3 sequence is 15 residues long.